This entry is about one T cell receptor (beta chain). 60 Vbeta and 13 Jbeta primers were used in PCR. TCRdb's copy holds only in-frame clones and misses some; the assay was immunoSEQ multiplex PCR. The table has some 130,000 clones, roughly four fifths seen once. This CDR3 region has 14 residues. CDR1 MNHEY and CDR2 SVGAGI come from the germline V gene. J was trimmed by 9 bases and V by 6 bases; bases with no gene match: 11. This record comes from a study of cytomegalovirus exposure and HLA in healthy donors. Overall study context: Early released data had tens of millions of unique TCRs, all coming from HLA-typed donors.

Sequencing was carried out using PBMCs. The receptor was isolated from a woman in her forties or fifties in good health and CMV-seropositive. V is TRBV6-5 and J is TRBJ2-1, with 7 bases matching TRBD1. The CDR3 spells CASRAMTGSGEQFF. The CDR3 nucleotides read TGTGCCAGCAGGGCCATGACAGGGTCCGGTGAGCAGTTCTTC.